This TCR beta chain was profiled in a study of radiation and T cells in renal cell carcinoma. As for this clone: Its specificity is unknown.

The method was immunoSEQ multiplex PCR; TCRdb's version includes in-frame clones alone and lacks a portion of them. The sample comprises roughly 64,000 clones, about 80% of which are singletons, and 6.5% to 7.5% rests with the top ten. The CDR3 has 14 amino acids. Germline V gene data show CDR1 as SNHLY and CDR2 as FYNNEI. With 7 bases clipped from V and 1 base from J, the junction kept 3 bases outside the gene matches. The study, taken as a whole, reports: Baseline intratumoral clonotype presence is unknown without pretreatment biopsies.

The time point is: blood 4 weeks post-SBRT, at nephrectomy. The treatment denotes: 15 Gy SBRT to primary tumor, nephrectomy 4 weeks later. The chain uses TRBV2 and TRBJ2-2; 7 bases fit TRBD2. This receptor was identified in a man aged 60-69 years with renal cell carcinoma. The material sequenced was blood, taken from a patient whose treatment included radiotherapy and nephrectomy. The CDR3 loop is CASKKRENTGELFF. The CDR3 bases are TGTGCCAGCAAGAAGCGGGAGAACACCGGGGAGCTGTTTTTT.